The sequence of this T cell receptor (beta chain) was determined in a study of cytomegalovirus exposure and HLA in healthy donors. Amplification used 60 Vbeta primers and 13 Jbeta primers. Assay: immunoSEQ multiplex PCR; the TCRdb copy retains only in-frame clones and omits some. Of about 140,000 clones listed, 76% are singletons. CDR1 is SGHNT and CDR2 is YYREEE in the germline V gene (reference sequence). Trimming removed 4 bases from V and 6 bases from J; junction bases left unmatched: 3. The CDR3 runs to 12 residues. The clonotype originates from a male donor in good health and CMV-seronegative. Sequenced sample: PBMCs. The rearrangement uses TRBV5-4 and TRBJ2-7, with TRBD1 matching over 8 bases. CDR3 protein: CASSVDRGEQYF. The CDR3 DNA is TGTGCCAGCAGCGTCGACAGGGGCGAGCAGTACTTC.